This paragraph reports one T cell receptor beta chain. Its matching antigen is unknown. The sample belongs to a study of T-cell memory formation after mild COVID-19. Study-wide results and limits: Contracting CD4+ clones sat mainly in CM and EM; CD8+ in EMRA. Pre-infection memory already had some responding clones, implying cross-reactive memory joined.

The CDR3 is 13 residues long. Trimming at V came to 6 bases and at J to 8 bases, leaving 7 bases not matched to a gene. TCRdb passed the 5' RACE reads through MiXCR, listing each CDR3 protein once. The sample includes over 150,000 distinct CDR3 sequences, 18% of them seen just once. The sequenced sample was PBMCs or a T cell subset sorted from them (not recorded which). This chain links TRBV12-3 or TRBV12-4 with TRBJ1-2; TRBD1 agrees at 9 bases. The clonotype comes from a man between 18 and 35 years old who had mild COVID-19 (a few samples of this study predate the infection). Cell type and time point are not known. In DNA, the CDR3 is TGTGCCAGCAGCACGGGACAGGGTGAGGGCTACACCTTC. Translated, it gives CASSTGQGEGYTF.